What follows are 29 T cell receptor beta chains derived from one specimen sequenced in a study of cytomegalovirus exposure and HLA in healthy donors. 60 Vbeta and 13 Jbeta primers were used in PCR. TCRdb's copy holds only in-frame clones and misses some; the assay was immunoSEQ multiplex PCR. The sample lists some 190,000 clones, roughly 80% occurring once. The sequencing input was PBMCs. These receptors came from a woman between 18 and 29 years old in good health and CMV-seronegative.

The genes are TRBV19 and TRBJ2-7, with 8 positions matching TRBD2. Germline CDR1 and CDR2: LNHDA and SQIVND (reference sequence). The CDR3 runs 13 residues. Losses at the gene ends were 4 bases for V and 4 bases for J; bases not matched to a gene: 3. The CDR3 DNA reads TGTGCCAGTAGTAGGCGGGGGGAATACGAGCAGTACTTC. Translation: CASSRRGEYEQYF.

V and J are TRBV10-3 and TRBJ2-3; 7 bases line up with TRBD2. Germline-derived CDR1 and CDR2 are ENHRY and SYGVKD. CDR3 length equals 18 residues. V gave up 6 bases and J gave up 1 base; unmatched junction bases: 16. In DNA, the CDR3 is TGTGCCATCAGCGAAAGGGGAGGGAGCCGCGGGGGCACAGATACGCAGTATTTT. As protein: CAISERGGSRGGTDTQYF.

This clone occurred a few times. The chain uses TRBV7-8 and TRBJ2-1; no clear D. Trimming pared 1 base from V and 5 bases from J, leaving 6 bases between. The V gene's germline CDR1 is SGHVS and CDR2 FQNEAQ. This CDR3 has 13 residues. CDR3 nucleotide sequence: TGTGCCAGCAGCTTAGGGGCCGACAATGAGCAGTTCTTC. Encoded protein: CASSLGADNEQFF.

The V and J genes are TRBV7-2 and TRBJ1-3; maybe TRBD1 (5 bases). CDR1 is SGHTA and CDR2 is FQGNSA in the germline V gene. V lost 5 bases and J lost 2, with 19 bases in between. This CDR3 is built from 17 residues. CDR3 protein: CASSPDRGVGTGNTIYF. CDR3 coding DNA: TGTGCCAGCAGCCCGGACCGGGGGGTCGGCACTGGAAACACCATATATTTT.

This clone has a handful of counts. The chain uses TRBV14 and TRBJ2-7, with D uncertain. Germline values: CDR1 SGHDN, CDR2 FVKESK. Deletions cut 0 bases from V and 2 bases from J, with 5 bases between. The CDR3 is 13 amino acids. The CDR3 here is CASSQESAYEQYF. In DNA, the CDR3 is TGTGCCAGCAGCCAAGAAAGCGCCTACGAGCAGTACTTC.

This clone showed up just once. The V gene is TRBV6-4, the J gene TRBJ1-6, with unresolved D. This CDR3 spans 13 amino acids. Germline CDR1 MRHNA, CDR2 SNTAGT. V was clipped by 4 bases and J by 7 bases, with 8 bases between them. The CDR3 spells CASSVVENSPLHF. The CDR3 DNA sequence: TGTGCCAGCAGTGTAGTAGAAAATTCACCCCTCCACTTT.

This clone appeared a few times. J is TRBJ2-1 and V is TRBV6-1, with TRBD1 matching over 11 bases. Germline CDR1 is MNHNS and CDR2 is SASEGT. The CDR3 has 17 amino acids. V was clipped by 1 base and J by 7 bases; unmatched bases: 9. CDR3 nucleotides: TGTGCCAGCAGTGAAGAGGGGACAGGGGGTAAAAAAAATGAGCAGTTCTTC. Translated: CASSEEGTGGKKNEQFF.

This sequence joins TRBV19 and TRBJ2-2, with 7 bases identical to TRBD2. Germline V gives CDR1 LNHDA, CDR2 SQIVND (reference sequence). Trimming cost V 3 bases and J 9 bases; bases outside gene matches: 10. This CDR3 has 15 amino acids. CDR3 amino acids: CASSILYGGSRELFF. CDR3 DNA sequence: TGTGCCAGTAGTATTTTGTACGGCGGGAGCAGGGAGCTGTTTTTT.

The V gene is TRBV30, the J gene TRBJ1-2; 8 positions agree with TRBD1. The CDR3 has 14 residues. The germline gives CDR1 GTSNPN, CDR2 SVGIG (reference sequence). V lost 5 bases and J lost 3; bases outside the gene matches: 8. DNA for the CDR3: TGTGCCTGGGACAGGGGAAGAGGGGACTATGGCTACACCTTC. This gives the protein CAWDRGRGDYGYTF.

This chain connects TRBV29-1 to TRBJ1-2, with 10 bases matching TRBD1. Germline V lookup: CDR1 SQVTM, CDR2 ANQGSEA. Unmatched junction bases numbered 4, after V lost 6 bases and J lost 6 bases. The CDR3 length is 12 residues. CDR3 loop: CSVPGTGDGYTF. Here the CDR3 DNA reads TGCAGCGTACCCGGGACAGGGGATGGCTACACCTTC.

This chain connects TRBV10-2 to TRBJ2-2; D is undetermined. With 2 bases removed from V and 5 bases from J, the gap between germline ends came to 12 bases. This CDR3 has 15 residues. Germline CDR1 WSHSY, CDR2 SAAADI. The CDR3: CASSEIRIRTGELFF. CDR3 bases: TGCGCCAGCAGTGAGATCAGGATTCGAACCGGGGAGCTGTTTTTT.

This chain connects TRBV6-5 to TRBJ1-1; D ambiguous. Germline values: CDR1 MNHEY, CDR2 SVGAGI. The CDR3 is 15 residues long. Trimming removed 1 base at V and 2 bases at J, with 11 bases between. As DNA, the CDR3 is TGTGCCAGCAGTTACTTTTCCTCTAAAAACACTGAAGCTTTCTTT. Protein product: CASSYFSSKNTEAFF.

V is TRBV7-9 and J is TRBJ2-7; D might be TRBD2 (5 bases). CDR1 and CDR2 (germline): SEHNR, FQNEAQ (reference sequence). V dropped 5 bases and J dropped 2 bases, with 10 bases sitting between them. The CDR3 sequence is 13 residues long. CDR3 DNA: TGTGCCAGCAGCCCCCCCGGGGCCTACGAGCAGTACTTC. Translated: CASSPPGAYEQYF.

The V call is TRBV5-6, the J call TRBJ1-1; 9 nucleotides match TRBD1. CDR3 length: 14 residues. V lost 4 bases, J lost 10 bases, and 11 bases stayed unmatched. Germline lookup yields CDR1 SGHDT and CDR2 YYEEEE. CDR3 region: CASSIGQGKGVAFF. CDR3 DNA sequence: TGTGCCAGCAGCATCGGACAGGGGAAGGGGGTAGCTTTCTTT.

The rearrangement uses TRBV7-2 and TRBJ2-1; TRBD2 aligns across 10 bases. V dropped 5 bases and J dropped 12; count of bases not matched to a gene: 13. The CDR3 has 15 amino acids. Germline CDR1 SGHTA, CDR2 FQGNSA. The CDR3 here is CASSPYSGGGTGQFF. The CDR3 DNA is TGTGCCAGCAGCCCATACAGCGGGGGGGGGACCGGGCAGTTCTTC. Filled out from reference TRBV7-2 and TRBJ2-1, the complete variable domain reads GAGVSQSPSNKVTEKGKDVELRCDPISGHTALYWYRQSLGQGLEFLIYFQGNSAPDKSGLPSDRFSAERTGGSVSTLTIQRTQQEDSAVYLCASSPYSGGGTGQFFGPGTRLTVL.

The gene calls are TRBV5-6 and TRBJ1-4; D is possibly TRBD1 (5 bases). Germline CDR1 reads SGHDT; CDR2 reads YYEEEE. This CDR3 contains 13 residues. V was cut by 0 bases and J by 7 bases, with 7 bases left in between. The CDR3 loop reads CASSLGGVEKLFF. The CDR3 DNA is TGTGCCAGCAGCTTGGGGGGGGTTGAAAAACTGTTTTTT.

The chain uses TRBV7-9 and TRBJ1-2; D remains ambiguous. This CDR3 has 15 amino acids. In germline, CDR1 is SEHNR, CDR2 FQNEAQ (reference sequence). V dropped 5 bases and J dropped 1 base, with 14 bases sitting between them. The CDR3 sequence is CASSPATQFNYGYTF. In nucleotides, the CDR3 is TGTGCCAGCAGCCCAGCGACCCAGTTTAACTATGGCTACACCTTC.

This clone was detected only a few times. The V call is TRBV5-1, the J call TRBJ1-4; 12 bases line up with TRBD1. Germline V lookup: CDR1 SGHRS, CDR2 YFSETQ. V lost 4 bases and J lost 5; bases outside the gene matches: 6. This CDR3 spans 16 amino acids. The CDR3 sequence: CASSRGTGGLNEKLFF. The CDR3 DNA is TGCGCCAGCAGCCGTGGGACAGGGGGCTTGAATGAAAAACTGTTTTTT.

Notes on this clone: Other nucleotide sequences in the sample specify the same CDR3. V usage is TRBV5-1 and J usage is TRBJ1-2; D is unclear. CDR1 is SGHRS, CDR2 YFSETQ, per germline. V was pared by 0 bases and J by 0 bases, with 9 bases between. This CDR3 comprises 15 residues. The CDR3 region has the DNA TGCGCCAGCAGCTTGGGGCAGGTATCTAACTATGGCTACACCTTC. Amino acid sequence: CASSLGQVSNYGYTF.

The V call is TRBV28, the J call TRBJ1-1; D unclear. The CDR3 is 13 residues long. Germline V CDR1 and CDR2: MDHEN, SYDVKM. V shed 4 bases and J shed 4 bases, with 10 bases lying between them. CDR3 region: CASSYPGFTEAFF. In nucleotides, the CDR3 is TGTGCCAGCAGTTACCCGGGGTTCACTGAAGCTTTCTTT. The variable domain in full, with the rest retrieved from reference TRBV28 and TRBJ1-1, is DVKVTQSSRYLVKRTGEKVFLECVQDMDHENMFWYRQDPGLGLRLIYFSYDVKMKEKGDIPEGYSVSREKKERFSLILESASTNQTSMYLCASSYPGFTEAFFGQGTRLTVV.

The J gene is TRBJ2-7, the V gene TRBV14; D might be TRBD2 (5 bases). Germline V lookup: CDR1 SGHDN, CDR2 FVKESK. The CDR3 has 13 residues. The V end was cut by 1 base, the J end by 5 bases, with 9 bases between. CDR3 coding DNA: TGTGCCAGCAGCCAAGGAGGACTCCACGAGCAGTACTTC. This translates into CASSQGGLHEQYF.

The chain links TRBV7-9 to TRBJ2-7; a possible D gene is TRBD2 (5 bases). Germline values: CDR1 SEHNR, CDR2 FQNEAQ (reference sequence). V lost 5 bases and J 1 base, leaving 12 bases between the germline ends. The CDR3 sequence is 14 residues long. The DNA of the CDR3 is TGTGCCAGCAGCCCCTCCGGGGTGTCCTACGAGCAGTACTTC. Encoded protein: CASSPSGVSYEQYF.

For the CDR3, the DNA is TGTGCCAGCAGCTTAGGGCAGGAGGGGACCGGGGAGCTGTTTTTT. Translated, it gives CASSLGQEGTGELFF. This chain uses TRBV11-2 with TRBJ2-2, with D perhaps matching TRBD2 (6 bases). The ends were cut back, 1 base at V and 5 bases at J, with 11 bases in the middle. CDR1 and CDR2 from the germline V gene are SGHAT and FQNNGV. This CDR3 is 15 amino acids long.

This chain links TRBV28 with TRBJ2-7; a possible D gene is TRBD1 (7 bases). Germline lookup yields CDR1 MDHEN and CDR2 SYDVKM. The CDR3 has 13 amino acids. V lost 8 bases, J lost 3 bases, and 14 bases lay in between. The CDR3 bases are TGTGCCAGCGGCGGGACAGCTTACTACGAGCAGTACTTC. This translates into CASGGTAYYEQYF.

This chain uses TRBV4-2 with TRBJ1-1; 7 bases align to TRBD1. The trim removed 1 base at V and 1 base at J, leaving 3 bases unmatched. CDR1 LGHNA and CDR2 YNFKEQ come from the germline V gene. The CDR3 is 15 residues long. CDR3 loop: CASSQVTGENTEAFF. The CDR3 coding sequence is TGTGCCAGCAGCCAAGTCACAGGGGAGAACACTGAAGCTTTCTTT.

V usage is TRBV10-2 and J usage is TRBJ1-1; D uncertain. Per germline, CDR1 WSHSY and CDR2 SAAADI. V lost 3 bases and J lost 1, with 6 bases in between. The CDR3 has 13 residues. CDR3 sequence: CASSDGGNTEAFF. The CDR3 coding sequence is TGCGCCAGCAGTGACGGTGGGAACACTGAAGCTTTCTTT.

The chain recombines TRBV10-1 with TRBJ1-6; the D is unclear. This CDR3 spans 13 amino acids. CDR1 and CDR2 from the germline V gene are WNHNN and SYGVQD (reference sequence). Trimming removed 2 bases from V and 9 bases from J, with 8 bases in between. CDR3 sequence reads: CASSETPRSPLHF. For the CDR3, the DNA is TGCGCCAGCAGTGAGACCCCGCGTTCACCCCTCCACTTT.

The V and J genes are TRBV5-1 and TRBJ2-2; weak D call: TRBD1 (6 bases). Germline V gives CDR1 SGHRS, CDR2 YFSETQ. This CDR3 is 14 amino acids long. V shed 0 bases and J shed 6 bases, with 9 bases lying between them. DNA of the CDR3: TGCGCCAGCAGCTTGGGACAGGTCTCCGGGGAGCTGTTTTTT. Translating gives CASSLGQVSGELFF.

The V call is TRBV6-1, the J call TRBJ2-5, with a possible D match to TRBD1 (6 bases). Trimming removed 5 bases from V and 5 bases from J, with 12 bases in between. Germline values: CDR1 MNHNS, CDR2 SASEGT. The CDR3 contains 13 residues. The CDR3 reads CASSIQGRETQYF. In nucleotides, the CDR3 is TGTGCCAGCAGTATACAGGGTCGGGAGACCCAGTACTTC.